Given below is one T cell receptor beta chain in context. Its specificity is unknown. The sample belongs to a study of a mutant IDH1 vaccine in newly diagnosed glioma. Study in general: Once 4-6 weeks had passed after radiotherapy alone, vaccination started, or it started with temozolomide cycles. Before enrollment, the patients had been treated with radiotherapy alone, temozolomide alone, or both together. Most of them had received both. General study findings and limits: A vaccine-induced immune response developed in roughly 95% of the patients.

As for time point: week 23, last vaccination. The study gave 300 ug of mutant IDH1 20-mer peptide per vaccine dose, with topical imiquimod. Each donor presented with a new WHO grade 3 or 4 astrocytoma that tested IDH1-mutant and showed ATRX loss. V gave up 1 base and J gave up 6 bases; unmatched junction bases: 13. Germline values: CDR1 SGHVS, CDR2 FQNEAQ. CDR3 size: 18 residues. Some clones are missing from TCRdb's copy, which holds only in-frame ones; the method was immunoSEQ multiplex PCR. The profile shows 60,000 or so clones, 80% to 85% of them singletons. V and J are TRBV7-8 and TRBJ2-3; 10 bases match TRBD2. The receptor was derived from a woman aged 35 to 49 with glioma. Some clones in this sample may be carry-over from other donors' samples. Sequencing was performed on PBMCs, taken from a glioma patient whose treatment included an IDH1 peptide vaccine. The CDR3 protein is CASSLVSRTSGGGDTQYF. CDR3 DNA sequence: TGTGCCAGCAGCTTAGTCTCCAGGACTAGCGGTGGAGGTGATACGCAGTATTTT. Together with reference TRBV7-8 and TRBJ2-3, the CDR3 gives the full variable domain: GAGVSQSPRYKVAKRGQDVALRCDPISGHVSLFWYQQALGQGPEFLTYFQNEAQLDKSGLPSDRFFAERPEGSVSTLKIQRTQQEDSAVYLCASSLVSRTSGGGDTQYFGPGTRLTVL.